The 26 T cell receptor beta chains reported below all come from one sample, sequenced in a study of cytomegalovirus exposure and HLA in healthy donors. The study ran its PCR with 60 Vbeta and 13 Jbeta primers. The repertoire was sequenced with immunoSEQ multiplex PCR; TCRdb's copy has only in-frame clones and lacks some. Counted here are about 130,000 clones, around 78% occurring once; the ten biggest clones make up over 4%. The sequencing input was PBMCs. These receptors all stem from a man aged 60 to 75 in good health and CMV-seropositive.

V is TRBV9 and J is TRBJ2-3, with 9 bases matching TRBD2. CDR3 length equals 17 residues. After removal of 4 bases from V and 3 bases from J, the junction contained 12 bases not matched to a gene. CDR1 and CDR2 from the germline V gene are SGDLS and YYNGEE. The CDR3 coding sequence is TGTGCCAGCAGCCAAGGAACAAGCGGGGGGTGGACAGATACGCAGTATTTT. Protein: CASSQGTSGGWTDTQYF.

This chain connects TRBV18 to TRBJ1-2; 11 positions match TRBD1. The length of the CDR3 is 14 residues. Looked up from germline, CDR1 is KGHSH and CDR2 is LQKENI. Losses at the gene ends were 8 bases for V and 7 bases for J; bases not matched to a gene: 9. CDR3 amino acids: CASHPGQGVLGYTF. In nucleotides, the CDR3 is TGTGCCAGCCACCCGGGACAGGGGGTACTTGGCTACACCTTC.

The chain joins TRBV6-1 to TRBJ1-6; D perhaps matches TRBD1 (5 bases). V was trimmed by 2 bases and J by 9 bases, leaving 17 bases between them. The length of the CDR3 is 16 residues. Germline V gives CDR1 MNHNS, CDR2 SASEGT. The CDR3 DNA follows: TGTGCCAGCAGTGAAAGGTCGGGGGGTTCGGGTTCACCCCTCCACTTT. Amino acid sequence: CASSERSGGSGSPLHF.

The V and J genes are TRBV10-3 and TRBJ2-7, with D tentatively TRBD1 (5 bases). Trimming stripped 4 bases from V and 0 bases from J, with 10 bases between. In germline, CDR1 is ENHRY, CDR2 SYGVKD. CDR3 size: 14 residues. CDR3 amino acids: CAISGAGFSYEQYF. CDR3 bases: TGTGCCATCAGTGGGGCAGGGTTCTCCTACGAGCAGTACTTC.

This rearrangement joins TRBV2 to TRBJ2-3, with TRBD1 matching over 8 bases. J gave up 3 bases and V 7 bases, and 3 bases lay outside the gene matches. CDR3 length: 13 residues. The germline V gene encodes CDR1 SNHLY and CDR2 FYNNEI. In DNA, the CDR3 is TGTGCCAGCATCTACAGGGGGACAGATACGCAGTATTTT. Amino acids: CASIYRGTDTQYF.

V usage is TRBV7-9 and J usage is TRBJ1-1; D call uncertain. In germline, CDR1 is SEHNR, CDR2 FQNEAQ (reference sequence). The CDR3 has 15 residues. The V end lost 4 bases, the J end lost 1 base, and 13 bases lay between the germline ends. CDR3 amino acids: CASSSSRHKNTEAFF. In DNA form, the CDR3 reads TGTGCCAGCAGCTCCTCCCGACACAAGAACACTGAAGCTTTCTTT. Drawing the rest from reference TRBV7-9 and TRBJ1-1, the complete variable domain is DTGVSQNPRHKITKRGQNVTFRCDPISEHNRLYWYRQTLGQGPEFLTYFQNEAQLEKSRLLSDRFSAERPKGSFSTLEIQRTEQGDSAMYLCASSSSRHKNTEAFFGQGTRLTVV.

The chain couples TRBV4-2 to TRBJ2-7; 13 nucleotides align to TRBD2. CDR3 length: 15 amino acids. The germline gives CDR1 LGHNA, CDR2 YNFKEQ. V lost 3 bases and J lost 6; bases outside the gene matches: 5. CDR3 amino acids: CASSHTSGGASEQYF. The CDR3 nucleotides are TGTGCCAGCAGCCATACTAGCGGGGGGGCGAGCGAGCAGTACTTC.

V usage is TRBV5-1 and J usage is TRBJ2-3; TRBD1 agrees at 8 bases. Looked up from germline, CDR1 is SGHRS and CDR2 is YFSETQ. The CDR3 runs 15 residues. Unmatched junction bases numbered 6, after V lost 1 base and J lost 5 bases. The CDR3 DNA is TGCGCCAGCAGCTTGTCGGGGACAGGAGAAGATACGCAGTATTTT. This sequence encodes CASSLSGTGEDTQYF.

The chain employs TRBV7-2 and TRBJ1-1, with 8 bases identical to TRBD1. In germline, CDR1 is SGHTA, CDR2 FQGNSA. The CDR3 is 15 residues long. J was trimmed by 2 bases and V by 4 bases; bases with no gene match: 6. The CDR3, as DNA: TGTGCCAGCAGCTATGGGACAGGATTAAACACTGAAGCTTTCTTT. Translation gives CASSYGTGLNTEAFF.

The genes are TRBV2 and TRBJ1-4; D is unclear. Germline assignment: CDR1 SNHLY and CDR2 FYNNEI. V was shortened by 2 bases and J by 0 bases, with 7 bases between the two germline ends. The CDR3 contains 15 residues. The CDR3 reads CASSERSTTNEKLFF. The DNA of the CDR3 is TGTGCCAGCAGTGAACGGTCGACAACTAATGAAAAACTGTTTTTT.

V usage is TRBV12-5 and J usage is TRBJ2-3; 8 positions match TRBD2. The V gene end was trimmed by 6 bases and the J gene end by 2 bases; junction bases not matched to a gene: 4. There are 14 residues in the CDR3. The germline V gene has CDR1 LGHNT and CDR2 FRNRAP. The CDR3 DNA reads TGTGCTAGTGGCCCGGGGGGGCCCACAGATACGCAGTATTTT. Protein product: CASGPGGPTDTQYF.

The V and J genes are TRBV28 and TRBJ2-1; TRBD2 agrees at 8 bases. The CDR3 runs 13 residues. Germline V lookup: CDR1 MDHEN, CDR2 SYDVKM. V lost 8 bases to trimming and J lost 9 bases; unmatched junction nucleotides: 9. DNA of the CDR3: TGTGCCAGCTCCGGGGGGGGGAGAGCTGAGCAGTTCTTC. Its protein product is CASSGGGRAEQFF.

The chain links TRBV6-6 to TRBJ2-3; D is unclear. Trimming took 0 bases from V and 11 from J, leaving 12 bases between them. The CDR3 is made up of 13 amino acids. Germline V gene data show CDR1 as MNHNY and CDR2 as SVGAGI (reference sequence). In nucleotides, the CDR3 is TGTGCCAGCAGTTACTCTACCGGTGTAGAGCAGTATTTT. Encoded protein: CASSYSTGVEQYF.

This rearrangement joins TRBV6-5 to TRBJ1-2; D call uncertain. CDR1 and CDR2 from the germline V gene are MNHEY and SVGAGI. With 3 bases removed from V and 2 bases from J, the gap between germline ends came to 10 bases. This CDR3 has 14 amino acids. This CDR3 reads CASSYLGRNYGYTF. In DNA, the CDR3 is TGTGCCAGCAGTTATTTGGGCAGGAACTATGGCTACACCTTC.

This clone was picked up one time. The chain has TRBV15 and TRBJ1-2; 8 bases are a match to TRBD1. V was pared by 3 bases and J by 8 bases, with 11 bases of the junction left unmatched. The germline V gene has CDR1 LNHNV and CDR2 YYDKDF (reference sequence). The CDR3 contains 15 residues. As DNA, the CDR3 is TGTGCCACCAGCAGGCCCAGGGGGCGCACGAAAGGCTACACCTTC. Encoded protein: CATSRPRGRTKGYTF.

The CDR3 protein is CATSRQRRGGETQYF. Written as DNA, the CDR3 is TGTGCCACCAGCAGACAACGGCGGGGGGGGGAGACCCAGTACTTC. The V and J genes are TRBV15 and TRBJ2-5; TRBD2 aligns across 9 bases. The germline V gene has CDR1 LNHNV and CDR2 YYDKDF (reference sequence). The CDR3 length is 15 residues. The ends lost 2 bases at V and 5 bases at J; junction bases unmatched: 6.

This clone was recorded a few times. The chain joins TRBV5-6 to TRBJ2-7, with D unresolved. V lost 0 bases, J lost 5 bases, and 9 bases lay in between. Per germline, CDR1 SGHDT and CDR2 YYEEEE. CDR3 length equals 13 residues. The CDR3: CASSLDTLHEQYF. CDR3 DNA sequence: TGTGCCAGCAGCTTGGATACTCTCCACGAGCAGTACTTC.

This CDR3 reads CASSPGLAGGVADTQYF. For the CDR3, the DNA is TGCGCCAGCAGCCCGGGACTAGCGGGGGGCGTCGCAGATACGCAGTATTTT. The genes are TRBV5-1 and TRBJ2-3; 15 bases agree with TRBD2. The CDR3 is made up of 17 amino acids. Germline values: CDR1 SGHRS, CDR2 YFSETQ. The V and J ends lost 4 bases and 4 bases, in that order; junction bases with no gene match: 7.

V and J are TRBV5-5 and TRBJ1-2, with TRBD1 as a possible D gene (6 bases). CDR3 length equals 15 residues. Germline V lookup: CDR1 SGHKS, CDR2 YYEKEE (reference sequence). V lost 2 bases and J 4 bases, leaving 15 bases between the germline ends. The CDR3 here is CASSFQGGVSYGYTF. CDR3 DNA: TGTGCCAGCAGCTTCCAAGGGGGGGTGAGCTATGGCTACACCTTC. Full variable domain (rest looked up from reference TRBV5-5 and TRBJ1-2): DAGVTQSPTHLIKTRGQQVTLRCSPISGHKSVSWYQQVLGQGPQFIFQYYEKEERGRGNFPDRFSARQFPNYSSELNVNALLLGDSALYLCASSFQGGVSYGYTFGSGTRLTVV.

The chain couples TRBV2 to TRBJ1-2, with 7 bases fitting TRBD1. V lost 10 bases and J lost 3; bases outside the gene matches: 8. Looked up from germline, CDR1 is SNHLY and CDR2 is FYNNEI. This CDR3 contains 13 residues. The CDR3 DNA reads as TGTGCCACGCGACAGGGCATAGACTATGGCTACACCTTC. It translates to CATRQGIDYGYTF.

The chain combines TRBV27 with TRBJ1-1, with D possibly being TRBD1 (5 bases). CDR1 is MNHEY and CDR2 is SMNVEV in the germline V gene (reference sequence). This CDR3 has 14 amino acids. The ends were cut back, 6 bases at V and 3 bases at J, with 14 bases in the middle. DNA for the CDR3: TGTGCCAGCAGGGGACGGGGAGGGTACACTGAAGCTTTCTTT. Translating it yields CASRGRGGYTEAFF.

This chain uses TRBV30 with TRBJ1-2; no firm D call. V was trimmed by 0 bases and J by 3 bases, leaving 11 bases between them. CDR3 size: 14 residues. In germline, CDR1 is GTSNPN, CDR2 SVGIG (reference sequence). In DNA form, the CDR3 reads TGTGCCTGGAGTGTCTCGTTAGGAGACTATGGCTACACCTTC. Translating it yields CAWSVSLGDYGYTF. The variable domain in full, completed from reference TRBV30 and TRBJ1-2, reads SQTIHQWPATLVQPVGSPLSLECTVEGTSNPNLYWYRQAAGRGLQLLFYSVGIGQISSEVPQNLSASRPQDRQFILSSKKLLLSDSGFYLCAWSVSLGDYGYTFGSGTRLTVV.

The chain recombines TRBV29-1 with TRBJ2-3; 10 nucleotides align to TRBD2. Germline V CDR1 and CDR2: SQVTM, ANQGSEA. The CDR3 contains 14 residues. Trimming at V came to 2 bases and at J to 4 bases, leaving 3 bases not matched to a gene. CDR3 loop: CSVEKRGGPDTQYF. The CDR3 bases are TGCAGCGTTGAAAAGCGGGGGGGCCCAGATACGCAGTATTTT.

The rearrangement links TRBV5-4 to TRBJ2-2; tentative D call: TRBD2 (6 bases). V was cut by 7 bases and J by 5 bases, with 18 bases left in between. Germline V gene data show CDR1 as SGHNT and CDR2 as YYREEE (reference sequence). The CDR3 is 15 residues long. CDR3 sequence: CASGSVGRGTGELFF. CDR3 nucleotide sequence: TGTGCCAGCGGATCCGTGGGTCGGGGGACCGGGGAGCTGTTTTTT.

The chain couples TRBV29-1 to TRBJ1-2; weak D call: TRBD1 (6 bases). The germline V gene has CDR1 SQVTM and CDR2 ANQGSEA. This CDR3 has 11 residues. Trimming took off 4 bases at V and 8 bases at J, with 11 bases between the two ends. CDR3 region: CSVARGHGYTF. In DNA, the CDR3 is TGCAGCGTTGCCAGGGGACACGGCTACACCTTC.

The V call is TRBV9, the J call TRBJ2-6, with D unclear. The length of the CDR3 is 19 residues. CDR1 and CDR2 from the germline V gene are SGDLS and YYNGEE. The V gene lost 0 bases and the J gene lost 0 bases, with 16 bases spanning the gap. The CDR3 here is CASSVGLFGRSSGANVLTF. As DNA, the CDR3 is TGTGCCAGCAGCGTAGGCCTGTTTGGAAGGAGCTCTGGGGCCAACGTCCTGACTTTC.